Following are 31 T cell receptor beta chains from one sample sequenced in a study of T cells of healthy individuals. TCRdb processed the 5' RACE reads anew with MiXCR; each CDR3 protein has one entry. The sample lists around 63,000 distinct CDR3 sequences, 16% occurring once. These receptors were taken from a human donor in good health.

This clonotype was observed at least ten times. The genes are TRBV4-1 and TRBJ1-4; D is possibly TRBD1 (5 bases). Deletions cut 3 bases from V and 7 bases from J, with 12 bases between. This CDR3 contains 14 residues. From germline, CDR1 is MGHRA and CDR2 YSYEKL. Here the CDR3 DNA reads TGCGCCAGCAGCCAGCCAGGGAGACTTGAAAAACTGTTTTTT. This codes for CASSQPGRLEKLFF.

J is TRBJ2-2 and V is TRBV9, with 7 bases aligning to TRBD2. Germline V lookup: CDR1 SGDLS, CDR2 YYNGEE. CDR3 length equals 16 residues. The V segment lost 0 bases and the J segment 3 bases; nucleotides outside the gene matches: 5. The CDR3 sequence is CASSVVGGGDTGELFF. DNA for the CDR3: TGTGCCAGCAGCGTAGTCGGCGGGGGTGACACCGGGGAGCTGTTTTTT. The full variable domain, in which reference TRBV9 and TRBJ2-2 provide the parts outside the CDR3, is DSGVTQTPKHLITATGQRVTLRCSPRSGDLSVYWYQQSLDQGLQFLIQYYNGEERAKGNILERFSAQQFPDLHSELNLSSLELGDSALYFCASSVVGGGDTGELFFGEGSRLTVL.

A few counts support this clonotype. The chain uses TRBV5-1 and TRBJ2-5; D gene unclear. Germline V gives CDR1 SGHRS, CDR2 YFSETQ. The V gene lost 1 base and the J gene lost 6 bases, with 10 bases spanning the gap. The CDR3 length is 13 residues. This CDR3 is CASSLTVLKTQYF. In nucleotides, the CDR3 is TGCGCCAGCAGCTTGACAGTTCTAAAGACCCAGTACTTC. The full variable domain, rest sourced from reference TRBV5-1 and TRBJ2-5, is KAGVTQTPRYLIKTRGQQVTLSCSPISGHRSVSWYQQTPGQGLQFLFEYFSETQRNKGNFPGRFSGRQFSNSRSEMNVSTLELGDSALYLCASSLTVLKTQYFGPGTRLLVL.

This clonotype was detected a few times. The V call is TRBV5-1, the J call TRBJ2-5; unclear D gene. Trimming removed 0 bases from V and 1 base from J, with 10 bases in between. The CDR3 runs to 15 residues. The V gene's germline CDR1 is SGHRS and CDR2 YFSETQ. The CDR3 loop is CASSLDIQFQETQYF. The CDR3 DNA sequence: TGCGCCAGCAGCTTGGATATTCAGTTCCAAGAGACCCAGTACTTC.

The chain employs TRBV7-2 and TRBJ2-1; TRBD2 matches 10 bases. J lost 7 bases, V lost 5 bases, and 11 bases had no gene match. This CDR3 has 16 amino acids. The germline V gene encodes CDR1 SGHTA and CDR2 FQGNSA. The CDR3 here is CASSRPSGSGKNEQFF. CDR3 bases: TGTGCCAGCAGCCGTCCTAGCGGGAGCGGAAAAAATGAGCAGTTCTTC.

The CDR3 coding sequence is TGCGCCAGCAGCTTGGAGGTAGGGTTCTACGAGCAGTACTTC. Translated: CASSLEVGFYEQYF. The J gene is TRBJ2-7, the V gene TRBV5-1; D is unresolved. The CDR3 sequence is 14 residues long. Germline CDR1 and CDR2: SGHRS and YFSETQ. V was pared by 0 bases and J by 3 bases, with 10 bases between.

The chain recombines TRBV2 with TRBJ2-1; D might be TRBD2 (5 bases). This CDR3 contains 14 residues. V was cut by 7 bases and J by 7 bases, with 17 bases left in between. Looked up from germline, CDR1 is SNHLY and CDR2 is FYNNEI. CDR3 sequence (DNA): TGTGCCAGCAAAGGGTATGGGGAGTGGAATGAGCAGTTCTTC. As protein: CASKGYGEWNEQFF.

The sample holds a few counts of this clonotype. The rearrangement links TRBV2 to TRBJ2-6, with 11 bases fitting TRBD2. This CDR3 comprises 19 residues. The V gene's germline CDR1 is SNHLY and CDR2 FYNNEI. The V and J ends lost 10 bases and 2 bases, in that order; junction bases with no gene match: 16. The CDR3 DNA sequence: TGTGCCAACCTCCACACCTGGACTAGCGGGCTCCCTGGGGCCAACGTCCTGACTTTC. Its protein is CANLHTWTSGLPGANVLTF.

This clonotype was recorded at least ten times. An end of the junction differs from the germline gene, which may be a read error. The rearrangement joins TRBV20-1 to TRBJ2-4; tentative D call: TRBD2 (6 bases). Germline assignment: CDR1 DFQATT and CDR2 SNEGSKA (reference sequence). This CDR3 is built from 13 residues. The DNA for the CDR3 is TGCAGTGCTAGAGAGGAGGGCGACGGTCCTCGGCACTTC. Its translation: CSAREEGDGPRHF.

At least ten counts were recorded for this clonotype. The V and J genes are TRBV5-1 and TRBJ2-7; TRBD1 aligns across 9 bases. The V gene's germline CDR1 is SGHRS and CDR2 YFSETQ. CDR3 length: 14 residues. V shed 3 bases and J 2 bases; nucleotides not matched to a gene: 3. DNA for the CDR3: TGCGCCAGCAGCTCGGGACAGGGTGCCTACGAGCAGTACTTC. It specifies CASSSGQGAYEQYF.

This clonotype was seen at least ten times. The chain has TRBV5-1 and TRBJ2-7; D ambiguous. In germline, CDR1 is SGHRS, CDR2 YFSETQ. The CDR3 sequence is 11 residues long. With 4 bases removed from V and 7 bases from J, the gap between germline ends came to 9 bases. CDR3 sequence reads: CASSNLREQYF. Here the CDR3 DNA reads TGCGCCAGCAGCAACCTCAGGGAGCAGTACTTC.

This clonotype turned up a few times. This rearrangement joins TRBV29-1 to TRBJ2-3; 12 bases are a match to TRBD2. The CDR3 extends over 14 amino acids. Germline values: CDR1 SQVTM, CDR2 ANQGSEA. Trimming at V came to 4 bases and at J to 1 base, leaving 0 bases not matched to a gene. The CDR3 bases are TGCAGCGTTGGACTAGCGGGGGGCACAGATACGCAGTATTTT. Its protein is CSVGLAGGTDTQYF.

This clonotype was observed a handful of times. The chain uses TRBV5-1 and TRBJ2-7, with 13 positions matching TRBD2. This CDR3 is 17 amino acids long. Germline trimming cut 4 bases from V and 0 bases from J; bases unmatched to any gene: 7. Germline values: CDR1 SGHRS, CDR2 YFSETQ. The CDR3 coding sequence is TGCGCCAGCAGCCCGGGACTAGCGGGACGAAGCTCCTACGAGCAGTACTTC. It specifies CASSPGLAGRSSYEQYF.

V and J are TRBV7-2 and TRBJ1-1; maybe TRBD1 (6 bases). The CDR3 loop spans 19 amino acids. Between the trimmed V and J ends, which lost 2 bases and 1 base, there was a span of 23 bases. In germline, CDR1 is SGHTA, CDR2 FQGNSA. CDR3: CASSLQCAWDGGRNTEAFF. CDR3 bases: TGTGCCAGCAGCTTACAGTGCGCTTGGGATGGGGGGCGGAACACTGAAGCTTTCTTT.

The chain is built from TRBV20-1 and TRBJ2-7; 10 bases match TRBD1. Germline CDR1 is DFQATT and CDR2 is SNEGSKA (reference sequence). This CDR3 contains 15 residues. The trim removed 0 bases at V and 2 bases at J, leaving 4 bases unmatched. The DNA for the CDR3 is TGCAGTGCTAGAGAAAGGGGGACAGGGGCCTACGAGCAGTACTTC. Encoded protein: CSARERGTGAYEQYF.

This clonotype appeared a few times. The chain employs TRBV6-5 and TRBJ2-1; 10 bases fit TRBD2. Germline values: CDR1 MNHEY, CDR2 SVGAGI. The CDR3 runs to 16 residues. The trim removed 0 bases at V and 10 bases at J, leaving 9 bases unmatched. CDR3 region: CASSYSLAGDPGEQFF. CDR3 coding DNA: TGTGCCAGCAGTTACTCGCTAGCGGGGGACCCGGGGGAGCAGTTCTTC.

Many counts were recorded for this clonotype. This rearrangement joins TRBV4-1 to TRBJ1-2, with a weak D call TRBD1 (5 bases). Trimming removed 0 bases at V and 2 bases at J, with 10 bases between. From germline, CDR1 is MGHRA and CDR2 YSYEKL. The CDR3 contains 15 residues. The DNA of the CDR3 is TGCGCCAGCAGCCAAGATTTCAGGGTGAACTATGGCTACACCTTC. It encodes CASSQDFRVNYGYTF.

The rearrangement joins TRBV14 to TRBJ2-7; D is perhaps TRBD1 (6 bases). CDR3 size: 14 residues. V dropped 4 bases and J dropped 3 bases, with 13 bases sitting between them. Germline CDR1 is SGHDN and CDR2 is FVKESK. CDR3: CASSRRTAFYEQYF. CDR3 nucleotides: TGTGCCAGCAGCCGTCGGACAGCATTCTACGAGCAGTACTTC.

This clonotype turned up a few times. The gene calls are TRBV18 and TRBJ2-1, with D maybe TRBD1 (5 bases). This CDR3 spans 13 amino acids. Germline values: CDR1 KGHSH, CDR2 LQKENI. Trimming took off 2 bases at V and 7 bases at J, with 9 bases between the two ends. CDR3 DNA: TGTGCCAGCTCACCAGGGGCGGAAAATGAGCAGTTCTTC. Translating gives CASSPGAENEQFF. Looking up the rest from reference TRBV18 and TRBJ2-1 gives the full variable domain: NAGVMQNPRHLVRRRGQEARLRCSPMKGHSHVYWYRQLPEEGLKFMVYLQKENIIDESGMPKERFSAEFPKEGPSILRIQQVVRGDSAAYFCASSPGAENEQFFGPGTRLTVL.

This clonotype was observed many times. V is TRBV7-2 and J is TRBJ2-3, with D unclear. V was shortened by 4 bases and J by 4 bases, with 6 bases between the two germline ends. Germline V gene sequence: CDR1 SGHTA, CDR2 FQGNSA. This CDR3 comprises 12 residues. The CDR3 DNA follows: TGTGCCAGCAGCTCGGCGGCAGATACGCAGTATTTT. Translating it yields CASSSAADTQYF.

The J gene is TRBJ1-6, the V gene TRBV15; TRBD1 might be the D (5 bases). Trimming took 0 bases from V and 8 from J, leaving 17 bases between them. The CDR3 extends over 17 amino acids. Germline CDR1 is LNHNV and CDR2 is YYDKDF (reference sequence). For the CDR3, the DNA is TGTGCCACCAGCAGAGATGGGCCCGGGACCCAGGATTCACCCCTCCACTTT. Translated: CATSRDGPGTQDSPLHF. Full variable domain (rest looked up from reference TRBV15 and TRBJ1-6): DAMVIQNPRYQVTQFGKPVTLSCSQTLNHNVMYWYQQKSSQAPKLLFHYYDKDFNNEADTPDNFQSRRPNTSFCFLDIRSPGLGDTAMYLCATSRDGPGTQDSPLHFGNGTRLTVT.

A remark on this clonotype: A much larger clone lies a single base off, so this may be a read error. The genes are TRBV30 and TRBJ1-2; the D gene is possibly TRBD1 (6 bases). The V end was cut by 2 bases, the J end by 10 bases, with 14 bases between. CDR3 length: 12 residues. The germline CDR1 and CDR2 sequences are GTSNPN and SVGIG (reference sequence). Here the CDR3 reads CAWSYTGLDYTF. In DNA form, the CDR3 reads TGTGCCTGGAGTTACACAGGGCTGGACTACACCTTC. Full variable domain (outside the CDR3, taken from reference TRBV30 and TRBJ1-2): SQTIHQWPATLVQPVGSPLSLECTVEGTSNPNLYWYRQAAGRGLQLLFYSVGIGQISSEVPQNLSASRPQDRQFILSSKKLLLSDSGFYLCAWSYTGLDYTFGSGTRLTVV.

The CDR3 DNA sequence: TGTGCCAGCAGCGTAGGGGCGGGGGGGCAGTTCTTC. This encodes CASSVGAGGQFF. The V and J genes are TRBV9 and TRBJ2-1, with 8 bases aligning to TRBD2. This CDR3 contains 12 residues. With 0 bases clipped from V and 12 bases from J, the junction kept 2 bases outside the gene matches. Germline CDR1 and CDR2: SGDLS and YYNGEE.

The V call is TRBV28, the J call TRBJ2-2, with 7 bases matching TRBD1. In germline, CDR1 is MDHEN, CDR2 SYDVKM. The ends lost 7 bases at V and 1 base at J; junction bases unmatched: 3. The CDR3 is 14 amino acids. CDR3 sequence reads: CASTWTGNTGELFF. In DNA, the CDR3 is TGTGCCAGCACCTGGACAGGGAACACCGGGGAGCTGTTTTTT.

This clonotype was seen a handful of times. The V gene is TRBV6-2 or TRBV6-3, the J gene TRBJ1-2, with D perhaps matching TRBD1 (5 bases). Germline V gene data show CDR1 as MNHEY and CDR2 as SVGEGT. V lost 7 bases to trimming and J lost 1 base, with 19 bases between them. This CDR3 contains 16 residues. CDR3 in amino acids: CASNQRRDRFNYGYTF. In nucleotides, the CDR3 is TGTGCCAGCAACCAACGCCGGGACCGCTTTAACTATGGCTACACCTTC.

This chain links TRBV3-1 with TRBJ2-7, with TRBD2 identical over 11 bases. The length of the CDR3 is 14 residues. CDR1 is LGHDT, CDR2 YNNKEL, per germline (reference sequence). V was pared by 6 bases and J by 7 bases, with 8 bases of the junction left unmatched. This CDR3 is CASRQLAGVGEQYF. The CDR3, as DNA: TGTGCCAGCAGGCAACTAGCGGGAGTGGGTGAGCAGTACTTC.

The chain uses TRBV6-2 or TRBV6-3 and TRBJ1-1, with D maybe TRBD1 (5 bases). Germline CDR1 is MNHEY and CDR2 is SVGEGT. V lost 6 bases and J 1 base, leaving 9 bases between the germline ends. The length of the CDR3 is 13 residues. This CDR3 reads CASSPGANTEAFF. The CDR3 bases are TGTGCCAGCAGCCCCGGGGCGAACACTGAAGCTTTCTTT.

This clonotype is categorized as medium-sized. V usage is TRBV9 and J usage is TRBJ2-3; 9 bases align to TRBD1. Germline assignment: CDR1 SGDLS and CDR2 YYNGEE. This CDR3 spans 17 amino acids. J was trimmed by 2 bases and V by 2 bases; bases with no gene match: 9. CDR3 sequence reads: CASSVGQGLDYTDTQYF. CDR3 bases: TGTGCCAGCAGCGTCGGACAGGGGCTTGATTACACAGATACGCAGTATTTT.

This clonotype was observed a handful of times. The V call is TRBV15, the J call TRBJ1-4; 7 bases are a match to TRBD1. CDR3 length equals 15 residues. Trimming at V came to 5 bases and at J to 0 bases, leaving 3 bases not matched to a gene. Germline lookup yields CDR1 LNHNV and CDR2 YYDKDF (reference sequence). CDR3: CATSGGTATNEKLFF. In nucleotides, the CDR3 is TGTGCCACCAGCGGGGGGACAGCAACTAATGAAAAACTGTTTTTT. Looking up the rest from reference TRBV15 and TRBJ1-4 gives the full variable domain: DAMVIQNPRYQVTQFGKPVTLSCSQTLNHNVMYWYQQKSSQAPKLLFHYYDKDFNNEADTPDNFQSRRPNTSFCFLDIRSPGLGDTAMYLCATSGGTATNEKLFFGSGTQLSVL.

This clonotype has more than one count but fewer than ten. As DNA, the CDR3 is TGTGCCAGCAGTACTGAGTCCTACAATGAGCAGTTCTTC. Translated, it gives CASSTESYNEQFF. The V call is TRBV7-1, the J call TRBJ2-1; D is ambiguous. TRBV7-1 is assigned to the ORF class and has an uncertain function. Trimming removed 6 bases at V and 1 base at J, with 7 bases between. The CDR3 has 13 residues.

This chain uses TRBV30 with TRBJ1-1; no clear D gene. The CDR3 consists of 12 residues. Trimming took off 0 bases at V and 8 bases at J, with 10 bases between the two ends. From germline, CDR1 is GTSNPN and CDR2 SVGIG (reference sequence). The CDR3 coding sequence is TGTGCCTGGAGTGTAATTATGGGAGAAGCTTTCTTT. This sequence encodes CAWSVIMGEAFF. Variable domain in full (rest from reference TRBV30 and TRBJ1-1): SQTIHQWPATLVQPVGSPLSLECTVEGTSNPNLYWYRQAAGRGLQLLFYSVGIGQISSEVPQNLSASRPQDRQFILSSKKLLLSDSGFYLCAWSVIMGEAFFGQGTRLTVV.